The 2 T cell receptor beta chains below were found in one sample sequenced in a study of patients and donors after allogeneic stem cell transplantation. TCRdb ran MiXCR on the RT-PCR reads and lists one entry per CDR3 protein. The table has some 880,000 distinct CDR3 sequences, more than 15% seen once. The sequenced sample was blood, either unsorted or a sorted T cell fraction (not recorded which). The receptors derive from a human donor who was either an allogeneic HSCT recipient or a stem cell or donor lymphocyte infusion donor (not recorded which). It is not recorded whose cells these are; they may come from a transplant donor.

This chain links TRBV2 with TRBJ2-2; 11 nucleotides agree with TRBD1. The CDR3 is 14 residues long. Germline V gene lookup returns CDR1 SNHLY and CDR2 FYNNEI. V lost 6 bases to trimming and J lost 6 bases; unmatched junction nucleotides: 3. The chain's CDR3 is CASRQDRGPGELFF. CDR3 nucleotide sequence: TGTGCCAGCAGGCAGGACAGGGGGCCCGGGGAGCTGTTTTTT.

The CDR3 loop is CASSPQGVEETQYF. The CDR3 coding sequence is TGCGCCAGCAGCCCACAGGGGGTAGAAGAGACCCAGTACTTC. The V and J genes are TRBV5-1 and TRBJ2-5, with 8 bases fitting TRBD1. CDR1 and CDR2 from the germline V gene are SGHRS and YFSETQ. Germline trimming cut 4 bases from V and 3 bases from J; bases unmatched to any gene: 5. The CDR3 runs 14 residues. Together with reference TRBV5-1 and TRBJ2-5, the CDR3 gives the full variable domain: KAGVTQTPRYLIKTRGQQVTLSCSPISGHRSVSWYQQTPGQGLQFLFEYFSETQRNKGNFPGRFSGRQFSNSRSEMNVSTLELGDSALYLCASSPQGVEETQYFGPGTRLLVL.